The 17 T cell receptor beta chains given below trace back to one sample, sequenced in a study of blood T cell repertoires in COVID-19. TCRdb's copy holds only in-frame clones and misses some; the assay was immunoSEQ multiplex PCR. This sample has about 480,000 clones, with roughly 91% found just once. The sample taken for sequencing was peripheral blood. The receptors were gathered from a woman in her thirties with acute or convalescent COVID-19.

The chain uses TRBV7-8 and TRBJ2-3; TRBD1 agrees at 7 bases. The trim removed 0 bases at V and 2 bases at J, leaving 5 bases unmatched. The V gene's germline CDR1 is SGHVS and CDR2 FQNEAQ. The CDR3 runs to 16 residues. The CDR3 loop reads CASSLASDRTTDTQYF. CDR3 nucleotide sequence: TGTGCCAGCAGCTTAGCGTCGGACAGGACCACAGATACGCAGTATTTT.

The J gene is TRBJ2-5, the V gene TRBV5-1; maybe TRBD2 (6 bases). Trimming removed 4 bases at V and 1 base at J, with 20 bases between. CDR3 length: 17 amino acids. Germline V lookup: CDR1 SGHRS, CDR2 YFSETQ. This chain's CDR3 is CASSDGRGWASQETQYF. The CDR3 DNA reads as TGCGCCAGCAGCGACGGGCGGGGTTGGGCAAGCCAAGAGACCCAGTACTTC.

V usage is TRBV7-6 and J usage is TRBJ1-4; 9 bases agree with TRBD1. CDR1 is SGHVS and CDR2 is FNYEAQ in the germline V gene. The CDR3 is 16 residues long. V lost 1 base to trimming and J lost 4 bases; unmatched junction nucleotides: 4. The CDR3 region is CASSLVYRGRNEKLFF. DNA of the CDR3: TGTGCCAGCAGCTTAGTTTACAGGGGGCGTAATGAAAAACTGTTTTTT. Combining the CDR3 with reference TRBV7-6 and TRBJ1-4 gives the whole variable domain GAGVSQSPRYKVTKRGQDVALRCDPISGHVSLYWYRQALGQGPEFLTYFNYEAQQDKSGLPNDRFSAERPEGSISTLTIQRTEQRDSAMYRCASSLVYRGRNEKLFFGSGTQLSVL.

V and J are TRBV3-1 (or the pseudogene TRBV3-2) and TRBJ2-7; a possible D gene is TRBD1 (6 bases). The CDR3 has 13 residues. The germline CDR1 and CDR2 sequences are LGHDT and YNNKEL (reference sequence). Trimming cost V 1 base and J 13 bases, with 17 bases left between them. The CDR3 DNA follows: TGTGCCAGCAGCCAAGTGCAGGACAGTCGAATTTACTTC. Its translation: CASSQVQDSRIYF.

The chain combines TRBV7-6 with TRBJ2-1, with TRBD2 matching 8 bases. V lost 5 bases, J lost 7 bases, and 10 bases stayed unmatched. CDR1 is SGHVS and CDR2 is FNYEAQ in the germline V gene. The CDR3 length is 15 residues. The CDR3 region has the DNA TGTGCCAGCAGCGGTGAACCGGGACTAGGGAATGAGCAGTTCTTC. Translating gives CASSGEPGLGNEQFF. The full variable domain, completed using reference TRBV7-6 and TRBJ2-1, is GAGVSQSPRYKVTKRGQDVALRCDPISGHVSLYWYRQALGQGPEFLTYFNYEAQQDKSGLPNDRFSAERPEGSISTLTIQRTEQRDSAMYRCASSGEPGLGNEQFFGPGTRLTVL.

The chain joins TRBV6-5 to TRBJ1-5; 8 bases map to TRBD1. CDR1 MNHEY and CDR2 SVGAGI come from the germline V gene. Trimming removed 5 bases from V and 2 bases from J; junction bases left unmatched: 5. The CDR3 consists of 15 residues. CDR3 region: CASSKDRAGNQPQHF. CDR3 nucleotides: TGTGCCAGCAGTAAGGACAGGGCCGGCAATCAGCCCCAGCATTTT.

The chain employs TRBV5-6 and TRBJ2-7; no firm D call. CDR1 is SGHDT and CDR2 is YYEEEE in the germline V gene. CDR3 length: 10 residues. Trimming cost V 10 bases and J 1 base, with 6 bases left between them. The CDR3 region is CAPVSYEQYF. DNA for the CDR3: TGTGCCCCCGTTTCCTACGAGCAGTACTTC. The complete variable domain, with remaining parts taken from reference TRBV5-6 and TRBJ2-7, reads DAGVTQSPTHLIKTRGQQVTLRCSPKSGHDTVSWYQQALGQGPQFIFQYYEEEERQRGNFPDRFSGHQFPNYSSELNVNALLLGDSALYLCAPVSYEQYFGPGTRLTVT.

In its sample, this clone was seen a few times. CDR3 sequence reads: CASSTRGGISYNEQFF. CDR3 nucleotide sequence: TGTGCCAGCAGCACACGCGGGGGCATATCCTACAATGAGCAGTTCTTC. The chain combines TRBV5-4 with TRBJ2-1; TRBD2 is a possible D gene (7 bases). The V end was cut by 4 bases, the J end by 1 base, with 15 bases between. The V gene's germline CDR1 is SGHNT and CDR2 YYREEE (reference sequence). CDR3 size: 16 residues.

The chain recombines TRBV6-6 with TRBJ1-1, with 9 bases identical to TRBD1. In germline, CDR1 is MNHNY, CDR2 SVGAGI (reference sequence). The CDR3 extends over 16 amino acids. Trimming removed 5 bases from V and 6 bases from J; junction bases left unmatched: 13. Here the CDR3 DNA reads TGTGCCAGCAGTAACAACCCGGGACAGGGAGAGGCTGAAGCTTTCTTT. This encodes CASSNNPGQGEAEAFF.

The chain employs TRBV12-5 and TRBJ2-5, with 9 bases identical to TRBD1. Looked up from germline, CDR1 is LGHNT and CDR2 is FRNRAP. CDR3 length: 15 amino acids. J lost 3 bases, V lost 6 bases, and 8 bases had no gene match. CDR3 sequence (DNA): TGTGCTAGTGGCAACACCAGGACAGGGGAAGAGACCCAGTACTTC. As protein: CASGNTRTGEETQYF.

The V gene is TRBV28, the J gene TRBJ1-2, with D unresolved. V was pared by 6 bases and J by 6 bases, with 29 bases between. This CDR3 spans 18 amino acids. Per germline, CDR1 MDHEN and CDR2 SYDVKM. CDR3 sequence: CASSSSTSKTVVIDGYTF. CDR3 DNA sequence: TGTGCCAGCAGCAGTAGCACCTCGAAAACTGTGGTGATCGATGGCTACACCTTC.

V gene TRBV2 combines with J gene TRBJ2-7; TRBD2 agrees at 7 bases. The J segment lost 9 bases and the V segment lost 3 bases, leaving 5 bases of the junction unmatched. The germline CDR1 and CDR2 sequences are SNHLY and FYNNEI. CDR3 size: 12 residues. The CDR3 is CASSDPGEGQYF. DNA of the CDR3: TGTGCCAGCAGTGACCCGGGGGAGGGGCAGTACTTC.

The V call is TRBV9, the J call TRBJ2-2; 12 nucleotides agree with TRBD2. V lost 0 bases and J lost 3; bases outside the gene matches: 12. Germline CDR1 reads SGDLS; CDR2 reads YYNGEE. The CDR3 length is 20 residues. CDR3 region: CASSVGGMRLAGAHTGELFF. In nucleotides, the CDR3 is TGTGCCAGCAGCGTAGGAGGGATGAGACTAGCGGGGGCCCACACCGGGGAGCTGTTTTTT.

The genes are TRBV7-9 and TRBJ2-7; TRBD2 might be the D (5 bases). Germline V gives CDR1 SEHNR, CDR2 FQNEAQ (reference sequence). This CDR3 contains 13 residues. The V end lost 1 base, the J end lost 3 bases, and 7 bases lay between the germline ends. CDR3 nucleotides: TGTGCCAGCAGCTTAGTAGGAGGCTACGAGCAGTACTTC. Its translation is CASSLVGGYEQYF.

V usage is TRBV11-3 and J usage is TRBJ2-5, with 7 bases that match TRBD1. The junction had 6 bases not matched to a gene; V was cut back by 1 base and J by 1 base. Germline V gene sequence: CDR1 SGHNT, CDR2 YENEEA. The CDR3 runs to 16 residues. The CDR3 region has the DNA TGTGCCAGCAGCTTAGGTCGCCGACAGGGCCAAGAGACCCAGTACTTC. Encoded protein: CASSLGRRQGQETQYF.

The chain carries TRBV12-3 or TRBV12-4 and TRBJ2-2; TRBD1 is a possible D gene (6 bases). This CDR3 spans 13 amino acids. Trimming took 5 bases from V and 5 from J, leaving 9 bases between them. This CDR3 is CASSGGRTGELFF. The CDR3 region has the DNA TGTGCCAGCAGTGGGGGCAGAACCGGGGAGCTGTTTTTT.

The chain carries TRBV30 and TRBJ1-5; possibly TRBD1 for D (5 bases). CDR3 length equals 13 residues. With 5 bases removed from V and 6 bases from J, the gap between germline ends came to 14 bases. The germline V gene encodes CDR1 GTSNPN and CDR2 SVGIG (reference sequence). Here the CDR3 reads CAWSGRGSQPQHF. As DNA, the CDR3 is TGTGCCTGGTCTGGGCGGGGGAGTCAGCCCCAGCATTTT. Variable domain in full (rest from reference TRBV30 and TRBJ1-5): SQTIHQWPATLVQPVGSPLSLECTVEGTSNPNLYWYRQAAGRGLQLLFYSVGIGQISSEVPQNLSASRPQDRQFILSSKKLLLSDSGFYLCAWSGRGSQPQHFGDGTRLSIL.